This is a list of T cell receptor beta chains from one sample in a study of OX40 agonist ivuxolimab in advanced cancers. Repertoires were generated with immunoSEQ multiplex PCR, while TCRdb's copy carries only in-frame clones and drops some. The sample consists of 75,000 to 95,000 clones, approximately 86% of them appearing once. Sequenced material: CD4+ or CD8+ T cells sorted from blood, taken in a trial of the OX40 agonist ivuxolimab. The receptors here all came from an adult with an advanced solid tumor such as melanoma, head and neck, liver or kidney cancer. Both conserved end residues are trimmed from each CDR3. Each record gives: D gene, V gene, CDR3 protein. A D gene is named only where the DNA matches it firmly.

>NA|TRBV11-3
ASSQDRYNEQF
>TRBD1|TRBV28
ASRQVRDRGRGEQF
>TRBD2|TRBV27
ASSSGLAGGWTGELF
>TRBD2|TRBV18
ASSPAAGIESIQY
>TRBD1|TRBV4-3
ASSMGQGDTEAF
>NA|TRBV11-2
ASSLAGNNEQF
>NA|TRBV21-1
ASSKLKQENTEAF
>TRBD2|TRBV5-1
ASSLEPGGQETQY
>TRBD1|TRBV28
ASSSGQERNGYT
>TRBD1|TRBV6-1
ASSEFGQGGTEAF
>NA|TRBV6-5
ASSYSTGALMYEQY
>NA|TRBV19
ASRVGLGETQY
>NA|TRBV27
ASSRSGDTNGYT
>NA|TRBV6-6
ASSPPGGLNTEAF
>NA|TRBV4-1
ASSQVVTNEKLF
>TRBD1|TRBV7-8
ASSLRDRALGNNSPLH
>NA|TRBV30
AWSHGGSTDTQY
>NA|TRBV6-5
ASSREDDRSYGYT
>TRBD2|TRBV5-4
ASSPGTSGPNVF
>TRBD1|TRBV6-5
ASSGTGVLNTEAS
>NA|TRBV19
ASSITGIGTEAF
>NA|TRBV5-5
ASNPDGNQPQH
>NA|TRBV7-2
ASSRDAGEQY
>TRBD1|TRBV29-1
SVEAWTGGNEQF
>NA|TRBV28
ASSSGTSGNTIY
>TRBD1|TRBV18
ASSPGQGNSPLH
>NA|TRBV6-5
ASSYGPLAKNIQY
>TRBD1|TRBV9
ASSMTGAHNEQF
>NA|TRBV5-5
ASSRRQTNNSPLH
>NA|TRBV19
ASNPAGRGNQPQH
>TRBD1|TRBV12-5
ASGPETGSRTDTQY
>TRBD1|TRBV4-3
ASSQDWGQGARGYT
>NA|TRBV19
ASSIWRPISGNTIY
>TRBD1|TRBV19
ASSRPGQAYEQY
>TRBD1|TRBV6-1
ASRPQGINEKLF
>NA|TRBV7-2
ASSLSGAGNTIY
>NA|TRBV27
ASSFLAGGAGIPYEQY
>NA|TRBV19
ASVPGDKYYGYT
>NA|TRBV5-6
ASSSLYNSPLH
>TRBD1|TRBV5-8
ASSLSWGQPYEQY
>TRBD1|TRBV6-5
ASSYSGQGAGNTIY
>NA|TRBV2
ASSADRTNSPLH
>TRBD1|TRBV5-1
ASSLDGTGASEAF
>TRBD2|TRBV6-5
ASSYTGGATDTQY
>NA|TRBV10-2
ASNHRQAEKLF
>NA|TRBV11-1
ASSEFMNTEAF
>TRBD2|TRBV2
ASSGSSGGTDTQY